This TCR beta chain came from a study of early T cells in non-severe SARS-CoV-2 infection. In the study overall: Sequencing of unsorted whole blood was done on bulk RNA, leaving chains unpaired. Study-level points and caveats: Anti-spike CD8 specificities were favored by VDJdb matching, whose results missed private and CD4 specificities.

This clonotype was recorded many times. The antigen is not known. Separate cDNA molecules each had unique molecular identifiers attached to them. MiXCR was run by TCRdb on the 5' RACE reads, yielding one entry per CDR3 protein. This table has about 110,000 distinct CDR3 sequences, 12% appearing once. Sequencing was carried out using whole blood. This TCR derives from an adult who was a healthcare worker with PCR-confirmed SARS-CoV-2 infection or an uninfected control (not recorded which).

CDR3 coding DNA: TGTGCCAGCAGTCCGGTCAGGGAGGGTCCACCCCTCCACTTT. This sequence encodes CASSPVREGPPLHF. The rearrangement links TRBV28 to TRBJ1-6, with D perhaps matching TRBD1 (5 bases). Germline V gives CDR1 MDHEN, CDR2 SYDVKM. Trimming removed 5 bases from V and 11 bases from J, with 16 bases in between. The CDR3 loop spans 14 amino acids. Combining the CDR3 with reference TRBV28 and TRBJ1-6 gives the whole variable domain DVKVTQSSRYLVKRTGEKVFLECVQDMDHENMFWYRQDPGLGLRLIYFSYDVKMKEKGDIPEGYSVSREKKERFSLILESASTNQTSMYLCASSPVREGPPLHFGNGTRLTVT.